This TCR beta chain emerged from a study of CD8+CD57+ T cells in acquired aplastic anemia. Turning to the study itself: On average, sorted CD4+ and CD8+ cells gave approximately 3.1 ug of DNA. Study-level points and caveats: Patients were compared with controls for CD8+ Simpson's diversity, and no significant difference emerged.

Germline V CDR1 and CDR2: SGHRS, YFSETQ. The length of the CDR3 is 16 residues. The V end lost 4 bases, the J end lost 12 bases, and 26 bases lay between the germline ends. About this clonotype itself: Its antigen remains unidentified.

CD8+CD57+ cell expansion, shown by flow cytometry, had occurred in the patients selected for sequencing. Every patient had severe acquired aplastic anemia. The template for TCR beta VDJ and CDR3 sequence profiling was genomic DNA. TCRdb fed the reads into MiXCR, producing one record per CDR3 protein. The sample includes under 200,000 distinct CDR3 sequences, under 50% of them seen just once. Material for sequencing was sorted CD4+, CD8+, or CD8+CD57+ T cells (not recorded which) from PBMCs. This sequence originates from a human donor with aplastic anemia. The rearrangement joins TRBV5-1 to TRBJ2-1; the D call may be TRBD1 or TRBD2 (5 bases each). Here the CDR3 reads CASSLPSSPLLGVQFF. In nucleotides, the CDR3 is TGCGCCAGCAGCCTCCCCAGCAGCCCTTTACTGGGGGTGCAGTTCTTC.